Listed below are T cell receptor beta chains from one sample, sequenced in a study of identical twins' blood T cells. Each CDR3 protein is one row after TCRdb ran MiXCR on the 5' RACE reads. In the table there are hundreds of thousands of distinct CDR3 sequences, under 30% of which are singletons. The source material was PBMCs. The receptors come from a woman between 18 and 55 years old in good health. Both conserved end residues are part of each CDR3. Fields, in order: J gene, V gene, CDR3 length, clone size, D gene, CDR3 protein, CDR3 DNA. The D gene is left open where the match is weak. Size is stated for part of the rows, as once, few or many counts, or as a class when the clone is expanded.

TRBJ2-2 TRBV29-1 13 many - CSAVVQNTGELFF TGCAGCGCTGTCGTACAGAACACCGGGGAGCTGTTTTTT
TRBJ1-4 TRBV5-1 15 - - CASSPQGPPNEKLFF TGCGCCAGCAGCCCACAGGGTCCACCTAATGAAAAACTGTTTTTT
TRBJ2-1 TRBV6-4 16 few - CASSDSGGDSSREQFF TGTGCCAGCAGTGACTCGGGGGGAGATTCCAGTCGGGAGCAGTTCTTC
TRBJ1-5 TRBV9 15 - TRBD1 CASSEGQAINQPQHF TGTGCCAGCAGCGAGGGACAGGCCATCAATCAGCCCCAGCATTTT
TRBJ2-5 TRBV10-3 12 few - CAISENKETQYF TGTGCCATCAGTGAGAATAAAGAGACCCAGTACTTC
TRBJ2-1 TRBV10-3 11 - - CAISGRNEQFF TGTGCCATCAGTGGGAGGAATGAGCAGTTCTTC
TRBJ1-5 TRBV7-2 16 few - CASSYLEGYSNQPQHF TGTGCCAGCAGCTACCTGGAGGGGTATAGCAATCAGCCCCAGCATTTT
TRBJ2-7 TRBV20-1 14 - TRBD2 CSVPSSGSKNEQYF TGCAGTGTTCCATCTAGCGGGAGTAAGAACGAGCAGTACTTC
TRBJ2-3 TRBV20-1 13 many TRBD2 CSEGLAGAHTQYF TGCAGTGAAGGACTAGCGGGGGCGCATACGCAGTATTTT
TRBJ2-7 TRBV7-2 14 few - CASSSQLASYEQYF TGTGCCAGCAGCTCGCAGCTAGCGTCCTACGAGCAGTACTTC
TRBJ1-5 TRBV29-1 12 few - CSATYQGRPQHF TGCAGCGCGACATATCAGGGTCGGCCCCAGCATTTT
TRBJ1-5 TRBV11-2 14 - - CAGSVRESSGPQHF TGTGCCGGCAGCGTTAGGGAATCCTCAGGGCCCCAGCATTTT
TRBJ1-1 TRBV20-1 14 - - CSARETRVNTEAFF TGCAGTGCTAGAGAGACCAGGGTGAACACTGAAGCTTTCTTT
TRBJ1-1 TRBV20-1 11 - - CSAYPVFEAFF TGCAGTGCTTATCCGGTGTTCGAAGCTTTCTTT
TRBJ1-4 TRBV19 17 few TRBD1 CASSIRDRGFFGEKLFF TGTGCCAGTAGTATCCGGGACAGGGGATTCTTTGGGGAAAAACTGTTTTTT
TRBJ2-4 TRBV18 14 few - CASSPLGSKNIQYF TGTGCCAGCTCACCACTAGGTTCCAAAAACATTCAGTACTTC
TRBJ2-7 TRBV12-3/TRBV12-4 14 few - CASSLGLISSEQYF TGTGCCAGCAGTTTAGGCCTGATATCCTCCGAGCAGTACTTC
TRBJ2-3 TRBV7-2 11 many - CASSLSTRQYF TGTGCCAGCAGCTTAAGTACTCGGCAGTATTTT
TRBJ1-1 TRBV7-3 13 - - CASSATGHLEAFF TGTGCCAGCAGCGCAACAGGGCATCTTGAAGCTTTCTTT
TRBJ1-1 TRBV4-1 16 few - CASSQDGRYPNTEAFF TGCGCCAGCAGCCAAGATGGGAGGTATCCTAACACTGAAGCTTTCTTT
TRBJ1-6 TRBV25-1 13 - - CASSEPAESPLHF TGTGCCAGCAGTGAGCCAGCAGAATCACCCCTCCACTTT
TRBJ1-1 TRBV2 13 - TRBD1 CASGRDRNTEAFF TGTGCCAGCGGCCGGGACAGGAACACTGAAGCTTTCTTT
TRBJ2-3 TRBV7-8 17 few - CASSLRRGTPSTDTQYF TGTGCCAGCAGCTTACGAAGAGGGACCCCCAGCACAGATACGCAGTATTTT
TRBJ1-2 TRBV6-2/TRBV6-3 15 few - CASSTTDGRRYGYTF TGTGCCAGCAGTACCACTGACGGACGACGCTATGGCTACACCTTC
TRBJ1-3 TRBV25-1 13 few - CASSEAGTNTIYF TGTGCCAGCAGTGAAGCGGGGACAAACACCATATATTTT
TRBJ2-2 TRBV29-1 14 - - CSVARGLGTGELFF TGCAGCGTAGCTAGGGGACTCGGGACCGGGGAGCTGTTTTTT
TRBJ1-2 TRBV27 14 - TRBD1 CASSPQDRGLGYTF TGTGCCAGCAGCCCCCAGGACAGGGGGTTAGGCTACACCTTC
TRBJ2-2 TRBV7-9 12 many - CASRENTGELFF TGTGCCAGCAGGGAGAACACCGGGGAGCTGTTTTTT
TRBJ2-7 TRBV5-1 14 few - CASSYSKADFEQYF TGCGCCAGCAGCTACTCAAAGGCCGACTTCGAGCAGTACTTC
TRBJ1-2 TRBV7-9 15 - - CASSSMGLLVYGYTF TGTGCCAGCAGCTCTATGGGCCTGCTGGTATACGGCTACACCTTC
TRBJ1-5 TRBV3-1 14 few - CASSQGLGNQPQHF TGTGCCAGCAGCCAAGGGCTGGGCAATCAGCCCCAGCATTTT
TRBJ2-4 TRBV19 15 few - CASSKGSAGKNIQYF TGTGCCAGTAGTAAGGGTTCAGCAGGCAAAAACATTCAGTACTTC
TRBJ1-1 TRBV3-1 14 - - CASSLLWGNTEAFF TGTGCCAGCAGCCTGCTTTGGGGGAACACTGAAGCTTTCTTT
TRBJ1-5 TRBV20-1 16 few - CSASRSANRGNQPQHF TGCAGTGCTAGTAGAAGCGCGAACCGGGGCAATCAGCCCCAGCATTTT
TRBJ2-3 TRBV29-1 13 few TRBD2 CSVRSGGTDTQYF TGCAGCGTTCGTAGCGGGGGCACAGATACGCAGTATTTT
TRBJ1-6 TRBV7-9 16 few - CASSPPSGTSNSPLHF TGTGCCAGCAGCCCTCCCTCCGGGACGAGTAATTCACCCCTCCACTTT
TRBJ1-6 TRBV20-1 11 - - CSARRDSPLHF TGCAGTGCTAGAAGGGATTCACCCCTCCACTTT
TRBJ2-2 TRBV11-2 13 - - CASSQTAPGELFF TGTGCCAGCAGCCAGACAGCTCCTGGGGAGCTGTTTTTT
TRBJ1-2 TRBV29-1 13 - - CSARRSGGNGYTF TGCAGCGCCCGAAGGTCGGGGGGCAATGGCTACACCTTC
TRBJ2-5 TRBV28 12 - - CASSLDLETQYF TGTGCCAGCAGTTTAGACCTGGAGACCCAGTACTTC
TRBJ1-5 TRBV2 13 few - CASEWGAGQPQHF TGTGCCAGCGAGTGGGGGGCTGGTCAGCCCCAGCATTTT
TRBJ1-1 TRBV11-2 12 - - CASGGGNTEAFF TGTGCCAGCGGGGGGGGGAACACTGAAGCTTTCTTT
TRBJ1-5 TRBV25-1 13 - - CASSEYGGQPQHF TGTGCCAGCAGTGAATACGGGGGTCAGCCCCAGCATTTT
TRBJ1-1 TRBV5-1 15 - - CASNLRGRKGDEAFF TGCGCCAGCAACTTGCGGGGGCGCAAGGGCGATGAAGCTTTCTTT
TRBJ2-3 TRBV10-3 18 few - CAISESIGGPGFGDTQYF TGTGCCATCAGTGAGTCAATAGGGGGGCCAGGGTTCGGAGATACGCAGTATTTT
TRBJ1-4 TRBV12-3/TRBV12-4 14 few - CASSLGTNNEKLFF TGTGCCAGCAGTTTAGGGACAAATAATGAAAAACTGTTTTTT
TRBJ1-2 TRBV9 14 few - CASSVDPGNYGYTF TGTGCCAGCAGCGTAGATCCGGGAAACTATGGCTACACCTTC
TRBJ2-2 TRBV12-5 15 once - CASGLGLTSTGELFF TGTGCTAGTGGTTTGGGACTTACCTCGACCGGGGAGCTGTTTTTT
TRBJ1-5 TRBV20-1 15 few - CSARTQGLSNQPQHF TGCAGTGCTAGAACACAGGGACTTAGCAATCAGCCCCAGCATTTT